The 27 T cell receptor beta chains presented below share a single source sample, sequenced in a study of T cells of healthy individuals. MiXCR, run by TCRdb on the 5' RACE reads, gives a single entry per CDR3 protein. The sample has roughly 87,000 distinct CDR3 sequences; around 17% are singletons. All receptors derive from a human donor in good health.

The chain uses TRBV11-1 and TRBJ1-6, with TRBD1 matching over 7 bases. The CDR3 covers 13 residues. Germline assignment: CDR1 SGHAT and CDR2 FQDESV (reference sequence). The V gene end was trimmed by 1 base and the J gene end by 14 bases; junction bases not matched to a gene: 5. CDR3 sequence reads: CASSLDLQGALHF. CDR3 DNA sequence: TGTGCCAGCAGCTTAGACCTTCAGGGGGCCCTCCACTTT.

This clonotype was detected many times. The chain has TRBV12-3 or TRBV12-4 and TRBJ1-6; D might be TRBD1 (5 bases). The CDR3 loop spans 17 amino acids. Trimming stripped 1 base from V and 4 bases from J, with 14 bases between. In DNA, the CDR3 is TGTGCCAGCAGTTTAGGGGCTTGGCAGGGATATAATTCACCCCTCCACTTT. The encoded protein is CASSLGAWQGYNSPLHF.

The chain is built from TRBV6-2 or TRBV6-3 and TRBJ2-2; TRBD1 might be the D (6 bases). Trimming shortened V by 4 bases and J by 7 bases, and 13 bases separated the two germline ends. Germline-derived CDR1 and CDR2 are MNHEY and SVGEGT. CDR3 length: 14 residues. The chain's CDR3 is CASSLTRGIGELFF. The CDR3 nucleotides read TGTGCCAGCAGTTTAACAAGGGGGATCGGGGAGCTGTTTTTT.

The rearrangement links TRBV6-6 to TRBJ1-2; possibly TRBD1 for D (6 bases). The CDR3 is 15 amino acids. The V and J ends lost 7 bases and 5 bases respectively, with 20 bases between them. The germline gives CDR1 MNHNY, CDR2 SVGAGI (reference sequence). The chain's CDR3 is CASNYGSQGQYGYTF. As DNA, the CDR3 is TGTGCCAGCAACTACGGGTCGCAGGGGCAATATGGCTACACCTTC.

There are many counts of this clonotype. This chain links TRBV20-1 with TRBJ2-3; D may match TRBD1 or TRBD2 (6 bases each). Trimming took 5 bases from V and 6 from J, leaving 12 bases between them. The CDR3 is made up of 12 amino acids. Germline CDR1 reads DFQATT; CDR2 reads SNEGSKA (reference sequence). The CDR3 loop is CSALGGWDTQYF. In DNA form, the CDR3 reads TGCAGTGCTTTAGGGGGGTGGGATACGCAGTATTTT.

Only a few counts were recorded for this clonotype. The chain couples TRBV6-2 or TRBV6-3 to TRBJ1-1, with D perhaps matching TRBD1 (6 bases). Germline V gene data show CDR1 as MNHEY and CDR2 as SVGEGT. The CDR3 covers 14 residues. V was trimmed by 0 bases and J by 10 bases, leaving 15 bases between them. DNA for the CDR3: TGTGCCAGCAGTTACTCCAGGGGATACGCGGGAGCTTTCTTT. Its translation is CASSYSRGYAGAFF.

This clonotype was counted only a few times. V gene TRBV12-3 or TRBV12-4 combines with J gene TRBJ2-5; 9 bases agree with TRBD1. This CDR3 contains 14 residues. Unmatched junction bases numbered 6, after V lost 5 bases and J lost 5 bases. CDR3 in DNA: TGTGCCAGCAGTATGGGACAGGGATGGGAGACCCAGTACTTC. It encodes CASSMGQGWETQYF.

The table lists this clonotype with many counts. J is TRBJ2-7 and V is TRBV5-1; a weak D match, TRBD1 (6 bases). The ends were cut back, 0 bases at V and 5 bases at J, with 15 bases in the middle. Germline CDR1 reads SGHRS; CDR2 reads YFSETQ. The CDR3 has 15 amino acids. CDR3 in amino acids: CASSLVGQGIHEQYF. The CDR3 coding sequence is TGCGCCAGCAGCTTGGTAGGGCAGGGGATACACGAGCAGTACTTC. The full variable domain, with the rest looked up from reference TRBV5-1 and TRBJ2-7, is KAGVTQTPRYLIKTRGQQVTLSCSPISGHRSVSWYQQTPGQGLQFLFEYFSETQRNKGNFPGRFSGRQFSNSRSEMNVSTLELGDSALYLCASSLVGQGIHEQYFGPGTRLTVT.

In its sample, this clonotype was seen a few times. The CDR3 coding sequence is TGCAGTGCCCAGCCCACAGGGCGAGGTACTATAAACATTCAGTACTTC. Amino acid sequence: CSAQPTGRGTINIQYF. V is TRBV20-1 and J is TRBJ2-4; D might be TRBD1 (6 bases). The CDR3 extends over 16 amino acids. The V end lost 6 bases, the J end lost 6 bases, and 24 bases lay between the germline ends. The germline V gene encodes CDR1 DFQATT and CDR2 SNEGSKA (reference sequence).

There are many counts of this clonotype. The rearrangement joins TRBV5-6 to TRBJ1-5, with D possibly being TRBD1 (6 bases). Germline V gene sequence: CDR1 SGHDT, CDR2 YYEEEE. V was cut by 0 bases and J by 6 bases, with 16 bases left in between. The CDR3 is 16 amino acids. The chain's CDR3 is CASSLEGRGGGQPQHF. CDR3 DNA: TGTGCCAGCAGCTTGGAAGGCAGGGGAGGAGGTCAGCCCCAGCATTTT.

The chain has TRBV7-9 and TRBJ2-1; 8 bases map to TRBD1. The V gene's germline CDR1 is SEHNR and CDR2 FQNEAQ (reference sequence). CDR3 size: 14 residues. Trimming cost V 3 bases and J 6 bases; bases outside gene matches: 4. CDR3 region: CASSFGQGSNEQFF. The CDR3 DNA reads as TGTGCCAGCAGCTTTGGACAGGGTAGCAATGAGCAGTTCTTC.

The rearrangement joins TRBV4-3 to TRBJ2-7; 13 positions agree with TRBD2. This CDR3 comprises 21 residues. Germline CDR1 reads LGHNA; CDR2 reads YSLEER. Trimming took 0 bases from V and 0 from J; bases not matched to a gene: 14. The CDR3 loop is CASSQDLGPTSGGPSSYEQYF. CDR3 nucleotides: TGCGCCAGCAGCCAAGATCTGGGACCGACTAGCGGGGGGCCGAGCTCCTACGAGCAGTACTTC.

This clonotype has more than one count but fewer than ten. V gene TRBV5-1 combines with J gene TRBJ2-3, with 8 positions matching TRBD2. The CDR3 is 16 residues long. The germline gives CDR1 SGHRS, CDR2 YFSETQ. Trimming cost V 0 bases and J 2 bases; bases outside gene matches: 5. The CDR3 nucleotides are TGCGCCAGCAGCTTGGGAGCGGGGGCACTCACAGATACGCAGTATTTT. Amino acid sequence: CASSLGAGALTDTQYF.

This clonotype was seen more than once but under ten times. V usage is TRBV7-9 and J usage is TRBJ2-6, with 7 bases identical to TRBD1. The CDR3 runs 17 residues. Trimming removed 8 bases from V and 0 bases from J; junction bases left unmatched: 10. Germline lookup yields CDR1 SEHNR and CDR2 FQNEAQ (reference sequence). In nucleotides, the CDR3 is TGTGCCAGCTCGGAGACAGGGACGATCTCTGGGGCCAACGTCCTGACTTTC. This codes for CASSETGTISGANVLTF.

The chain has TRBV5-8 and TRBJ2-7; 8 bases fit TRBD1. The CDR3 sequence is 12 residues long. The V gene's germline CDR1 is SGHTS and CDR2 YDEGEE. Trimming at V came to 6 bases and at J to 6 bases, leaving 5 bases not matched to a gene. The CDR3 sequence: CASILTGGEQYF. The DNA for the CDR3 is TGTGCCAGCATCCTAACAGGGGGCGAGCAGTACTTC.

The rearrangement joins TRBV20-1 to TRBJ2-1; the D gene is possibly TRBD1 (6 bases). Germline V CDR1 and CDR2: DFQATT, SNEGSKA (reference sequence). V lost 3 bases, J lost 7 bases, and 10 bases lay in between. The CDR3 is made up of 12 amino acids. The CDR3 nucleotides are TGCAGTGCTAGCGGGCAGGGGAATGAGCAGTTCTTC. Translating it yields CSASGQGNEQFF.

This clonotype was recorded a few times. The chain carries TRBV6-2 or TRBV6-3 and TRBJ2-4; the D gene is possibly TRBD2 (6 bases). The V and J ends lost 6 bases and 0 bases respectively, with 18 bases between them. In germline, CDR1 is MNHEY, CDR2 SVGEGT. This CDR3 spans 17 amino acids. CDR3 nucleotides: TGTGCCAGCAGCCTCCGGGGGTACGAAATAGCCAAAAACATTCAGTACTTC. This encodes CASSLRGYEIAKNIQYF.

The V and J genes are TRBV6-2 or TRBV6-3 and TRBJ2-1; 7 bases align to TRBD2. Germline V gene sequence: CDR1 MNHEY, CDR2 SVGEGT. The CDR3 is 14 amino acids. V gave up 2 bases and J gave up 4 bases; unmatched junction bases: 2. The CDR3 DNA is TGTGCCAGCAGTTACAGGGAGGGATACAATGAGCAGTTCTTC. This translates into CASSYREGYNEQFF.

The chain couples TRBV4-3 to TRBJ2-1, with TRBD2 matching 12 bases. The V gene's germline CDR1 is LGHNA and CDR2 YSLEER. V shed 0 bases and J 8 bases; nucleotides not matched to a gene: 11. This CDR3 has 18 amino acids. Here the CDR3 reads CASSQEGARTSGTHEQFF. The CDR3 DNA reads as TGCGCCAGCAGCCAAGAGGGGGCCCGGACTAGCGGGACTCATGAGCAGTTCTTC.

About this clonotype itself: A read error is possible here, since a much larger clone lies one base away. The rearrangement links TRBV19 to TRBJ2-5; 9 positions agree with TRBD2. The length of the CDR3 is 15 residues. Looked up from germline, CDR1 is LNHDA and CDR2 is SQIVND (reference sequence). CDR3: CASSFLSGREESQYF. CDR3 in DNA: TGTGCCAGTAGTTTCCTTAGCGGGAGAGAAGAGTCCCAGTACTTC.

At least ten counts were recorded for this clonotype. V is TRBV4-3 and J is TRBJ1-1, with D uncertain. The CDR3 runs 14 residues. Per germline, CDR1 LGHNA and CDR2 YSLEER. V was clipped by 1 base and J by 3 bases, with 9 bases between them. CDR3 DNA: TGCGCCAGCAGCCAAGGAGGAAGGGACACTGAAGCTTTCTTT. Its translation: CASSQGGRDTEAFF.

This clonotype was observed a few times. The J gene is TRBJ2-4, the V gene TRBV5-6, with D tentatively TRBD2 (5 bases). This CDR3 contains 12 residues. The V end lost 1 base, the J end lost 6 bases, and 5 bases lay between the germline ends. Germline CDR1 is SGHDT and CDR2 is YYEEEE. The chain's CDR3 is CASSLRGNIQYF. DNA for the CDR3: TGTGCCAGCAGCTTGCGGGGAAACATTCAGTACTTC.

This clonotype was recorded many times. The chain recombines TRBV7-9 with TRBJ2-2; no firm D call. The CDR3 consists of 11 residues. Germline assignment: CDR1 SEHNR and CDR2 FQNEAQ (reference sequence). The CDR3 reads CSSGSGGELFF. The CDR3 DNA follows: TGTTCATCCGGGTCGGGCGGGGAGCTGTTTTTT.

This clonotype was found many times. This chain links TRBV18 with TRBJ2-4, with D perhaps assigned TRBD1 or TRBD2 (6 bases each). Germline CDR1 reads KGHSH; CDR2 reads LQKENI. V lost 1 base, J lost 6 bases, and 7 bases lay in between. The CDR3 length is 13 residues. The CDR3 DNA follows: TGTGCCAGCTCACCACAGGGGGGAAACATTCAGTACTTC. Protein sequence: CASSPQGGNIQYF.

The rearrangement uses TRBV6-5 and TRBJ2-1; D ambiguous. Trimming left V 5 bases short and J 9 bases short, with 8 bases between. The CDR3 has 11 residues. Germline values: CDR1 MNHEY, CDR2 SVGAGI. The CDR3 DNA is TGTGCCAGCAGTCGCTTCGGTGAGCAGTTCTTC. Amino acid sequence: CASSRFGEQFF.

This clonotype was counted many times. The chain uses TRBV2 and TRBJ2-7, with D perhaps TRBD1 (6 bases). The V gene lost 4 bases and the J gene lost 3 bases, with 13 bases spanning the gap. Germline CDR1 is SNHLY and CDR2 is FYNNEI. This CDR3 has 14 amino acids. This chain's CDR3 is CASSGNRDDYEQYF. CDR3 sequence (DNA): TGTGCCAGCAGTGGGAACAGGGATGACTACGAGCAGTACTTC.

This clonotype was seen ten or more times. The chain combines TRBV20-1 with TRBJ1-5; D call uncertain. V was pared by 0 bases and J by 6 bases, with 18 bases between. Germline values: CDR1 DFQATT, CDR2 SNEGSKA (reference sequence). The CDR3 length is 16 residues. CDR3 nucleotide sequence: TGCAGTGCTAGAGATCAAGGGTTTGTGGCAAGTCAGCCCCAGCATTTT. It is translated as CSARDQGFVASQPQHF.